The 6 T cell receptor beta chains presented below share a single source sample, sequenced in a study of PD-L1 blockade in urothelial cancer. Profiling relied on immunoSEQ multiplex PCR, and the TCRdb table lists in-frame clones only, not all of them. Of about 80,000 clones in the sample, about 90% were seen once. The sample was PBMCs, taken around atezolizumab (anti-PD-L1) treatment. The receptors shown here come from a woman in her sixties or seventies with urothelial cancer.

This chain links TRBV19 with TRBJ1-6; the D gene is possibly TRBD1 (5 bases). The CDR3 is 14 amino acids. The ends were cut back, 3 bases at V and 5 bases at J, with 8 bases in the middle. Germline V gene lookup returns CDR1 LNHDA and CDR2 SQIVND (reference sequence). CDR3 bases: TGTGCCAGTAGTATCAGCAGGGATAATTCACCCCTCCACTTT. Its protein product is CASSISRDNSPLHF.

The rearrangement joins TRBV6-5 to TRBJ2-3; D unresolved. The ends were cut back, 0 bases at V and 3 bases at J, with 7 bases in the middle. The germline V gene has CDR1 MNHEY and CDR2 SVGAGI. The CDR3 is made up of 14 amino acids. CDR3: CASSYSGSTDTQYF. Here the CDR3 DNA reads TGTGCCAGCAGTTACTCGGGCAGTACAGATACGCAGTATTTT.

The CDR3 here is CASSYVTRTVDTGELFF. The DNA of the CDR3 is TGTGCCAGCAGCTATGTAACCCGGACAGTAGACACCGGGGAGCTGTTTTTT. The rearrangement joins TRBV7-9 to TRBJ2-2, with a weak D call TRBD1 (6 bases). Trimming shortened V by 4 bases and J by 3 bases, and 18 bases separated the two germline ends. The CDR3 totals 17 residues. CDR1 and CDR2 (germline): SEHNR, FQNEAQ (reference sequence).

This chain uses TRBV5-6 with TRBJ1-6, with 9 bases matching TRBD1. The J segment lost 8 bases and the V segment lost 3 bases, leaving 9 bases of the junction unmatched. This CDR3 comprises 16 residues. The V gene's germline CDR1 is SGHDT and CDR2 YYEEEE. CDR3 in DNA: TGTGCCAGCAGCTGGGGACAGGGCTCCCGCTATTCACCCCTCCACTTT. Translation: CASSWGQGSRYSPLHF.

The V and J genes are TRBV28 and TRBJ2-7, with a weak D call TRBD1 (6 bases). V lost 4 bases to trimming and J lost 3 bases, with 13 bases between them. There are 14 residues in the CDR3. The V gene's germline CDR1 is MDHEN and CDR2 SYDVKM. CDR3 residues: CASSSGTRDYEQYF. The DNA of the CDR3 is TGTGCCAGCAGTTCCGGGACAAGGGACTACGAGCAGTACTTC.

This chain uses TRBV18 with TRBJ2-4; D might be TRBD2 (6 bases). V gave up 2 bases and J gave up 5 bases, with 10 bases separating them. The CDR3 has 14 residues. CDR1 and CDR2 (germline): KGHSH, LQKENI. The CDR3 loop is CASSPTGVENIQYF. The DNA for the CDR3 is TGTGCCAGCTCACCAACGGGGGTTGAAAACATTCAGTACTTC. Full variable domain (outside the CDR3, taken from reference TRBV18 and TRBJ2-4): NAGVMQNPRHLVRRRGQEARLRCSPMKGHSHVYWYRQLPEEGLKFMVYLQKENIIDESGMPKERFSAEFPKEGPSILRIQQVVRGDSAAYFCASSPTGVENIQYFGAGTRLSVL.